The clone carrying this T cell receptor (beta chain) was detected a few times. Its specificity is not known. The CDR3 runs to 14 residues. Trimming removed 5 bases at V and 3 bases at J, with 14 bases between. This specimen belongs to a study of identical twins. Study-wide results and limits: The authors drew conclusions from cross-sectional statistical analysis rather than following the same donors. Twins showed weaker excess sharing in their beta out-of-frame sequences.

Template switching created a universal primer site, and the cDNA included unique molecular identifiers. Each CDR3 protein gets one entry after TCRdb re-called the 5' RACE reads with MiXCR. The sample lists under 1 million distinct CDR3 sequences; 9% to 15% were seen once. The sample was also linked to a second study, of yellow fever vaccine responses in identical twins.

The receptor comes from a woman younger than 30 in good health. The rearrangement joins TRBV12-3 or TRBV12-4 to TRBJ2-7; D perhaps matches TRBD2 (6 bases). Material for sequencing was PBMCs. CDR3 amino acids: CASSPRLGGYEQYF. CDR3 sequence (DNA): TGTGCCAGCAGTCCTCGACTCGGGGGCTACGAGCAGTACTTC.